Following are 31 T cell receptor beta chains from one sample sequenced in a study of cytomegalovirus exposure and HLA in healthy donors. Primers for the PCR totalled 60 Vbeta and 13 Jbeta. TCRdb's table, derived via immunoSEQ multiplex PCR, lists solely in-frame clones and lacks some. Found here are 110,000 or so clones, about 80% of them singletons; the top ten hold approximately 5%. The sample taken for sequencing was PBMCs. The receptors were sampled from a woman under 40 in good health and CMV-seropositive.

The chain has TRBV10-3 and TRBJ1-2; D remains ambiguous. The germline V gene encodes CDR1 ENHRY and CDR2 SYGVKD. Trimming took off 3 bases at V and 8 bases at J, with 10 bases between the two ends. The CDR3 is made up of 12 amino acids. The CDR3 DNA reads TGTGCCATCAGTGATCGGGATTTGGGCTACACCTTC. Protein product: CAISDRDLGYTF.

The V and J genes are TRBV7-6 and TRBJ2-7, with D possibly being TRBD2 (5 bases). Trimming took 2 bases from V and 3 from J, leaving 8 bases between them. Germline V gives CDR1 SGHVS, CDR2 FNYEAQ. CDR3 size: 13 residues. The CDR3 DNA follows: TGTGCCAGCAGCTTACCGGCGGGCTACGAGCAGTACTTC. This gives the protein CASSLPAGYEQYF.

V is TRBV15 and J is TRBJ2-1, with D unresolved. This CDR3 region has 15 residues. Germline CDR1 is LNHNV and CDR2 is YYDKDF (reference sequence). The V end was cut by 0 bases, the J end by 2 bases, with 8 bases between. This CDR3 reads CATSRDPGPYNEQFF. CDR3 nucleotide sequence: TGTGCCACCAGCAGAGATCCGGGTCCCTACAATGAGCAGTTCTTC.

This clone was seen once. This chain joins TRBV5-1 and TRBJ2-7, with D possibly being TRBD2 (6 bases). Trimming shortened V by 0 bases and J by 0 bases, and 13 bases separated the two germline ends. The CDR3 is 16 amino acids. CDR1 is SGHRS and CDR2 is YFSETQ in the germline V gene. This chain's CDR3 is CASSLVSSASSYEQYF. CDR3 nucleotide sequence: TGCGCCAGCAGCTTGGTCTCTAGCGCTAGCTCCTACGAGCAGTACTTC. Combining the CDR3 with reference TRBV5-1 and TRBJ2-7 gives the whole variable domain KAGVTQTPRYLIKTRGQQVTLSCSPISGHRSVSWYQQTPGQGLQFLFEYFSETQRNKGNFPGRFSGRQFSNSRSEMNVSTLELGDSALYLCASSLVSSASSYEQYFGPGTRLTVT.

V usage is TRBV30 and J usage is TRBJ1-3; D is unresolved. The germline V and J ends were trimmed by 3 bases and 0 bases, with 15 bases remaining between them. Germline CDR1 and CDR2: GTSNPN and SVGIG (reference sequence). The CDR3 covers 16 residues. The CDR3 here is CAWSTRRVSSGNTIYF. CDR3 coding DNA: TGTGCCTGGAGCACCAGGAGGGTCTCCTCTGGAAACACCATATATTTT. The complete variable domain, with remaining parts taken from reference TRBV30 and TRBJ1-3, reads SQTIHQWPATLVQPVGSPLSLECTVEGTSNPNLYWYRQAAGRGLQLLFYSVGIGQISSEVPQNLSASRPQDRQFILSSKKLLLSDSGFYLCAWSTRRVSSGNTIYFGEGSWLTVV.

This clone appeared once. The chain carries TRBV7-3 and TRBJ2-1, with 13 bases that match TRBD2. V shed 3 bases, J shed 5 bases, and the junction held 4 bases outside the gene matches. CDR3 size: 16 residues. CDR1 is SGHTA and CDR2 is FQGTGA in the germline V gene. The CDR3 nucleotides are TGTGCCAGCAGCTTTACCGGGACTAGCGGGGACAATGAGCAGTTCTTC. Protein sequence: CASSFTGTSGDNEQFF.

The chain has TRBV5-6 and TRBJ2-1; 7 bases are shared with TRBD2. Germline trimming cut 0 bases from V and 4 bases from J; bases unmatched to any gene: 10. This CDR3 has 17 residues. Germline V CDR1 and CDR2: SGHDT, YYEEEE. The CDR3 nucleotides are TGTGCCAGCAGCTTGGTTTGGCGGGGGACTACGTACAATGAGCAGTTCTTC. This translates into CASSLVWRGTTYNEQFF. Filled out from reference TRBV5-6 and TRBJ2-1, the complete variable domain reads DAGVTQSPTHLIKTRGQQVTLRCSPKSGHDTVSWYQQALGQGPQFIFQYYEEEERQRGNFPDRFSGHQFPNYSSELNVNALLLGDSALYLCASSLVWRGTTYNEQFFGPGTRLTVL.

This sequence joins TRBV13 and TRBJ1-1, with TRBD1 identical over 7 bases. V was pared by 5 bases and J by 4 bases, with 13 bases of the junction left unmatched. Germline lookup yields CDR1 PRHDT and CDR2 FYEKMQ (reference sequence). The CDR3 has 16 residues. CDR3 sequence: CASSPVVYRGGTEAFF. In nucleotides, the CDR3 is TGTGCCAGCAGCCCTGTGGTTTACAGGGGTGGCACTGAAGCTTTCTTT.

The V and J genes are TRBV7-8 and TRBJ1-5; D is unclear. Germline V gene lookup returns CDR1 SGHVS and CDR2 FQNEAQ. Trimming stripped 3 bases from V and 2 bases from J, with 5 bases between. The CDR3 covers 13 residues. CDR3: CASSFQGNQPQHF. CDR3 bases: TGTGCCAGCAGCTTTCAGGGCAATCAGCCCCAGCATTTT.

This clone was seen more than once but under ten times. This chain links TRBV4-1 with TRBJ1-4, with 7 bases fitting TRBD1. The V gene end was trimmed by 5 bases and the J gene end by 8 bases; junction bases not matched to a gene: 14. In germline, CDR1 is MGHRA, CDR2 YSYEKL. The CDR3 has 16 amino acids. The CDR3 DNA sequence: TGCGCCAGCAGCATCCAGTCACAGGGGTTGAAGGAAAAACTGTTTTTT. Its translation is CASSIQSQGLKEKLFF.

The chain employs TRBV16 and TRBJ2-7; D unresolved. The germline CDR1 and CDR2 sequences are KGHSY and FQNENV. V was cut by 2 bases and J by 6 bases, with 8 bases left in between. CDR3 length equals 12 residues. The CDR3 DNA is TGTGCCAGCAGCCAACTATCCCCCGAGCAGTACTTC. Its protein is CASSQLSPEQYF.

DNA for the CDR3: TGTGCCAGCAGCATGAGGCCGGGACAGTGGGCTTCACCCCTCCACTTT. Amino acids: CASSMRPGQWASPLHF. The V gene is TRBV21-1, the J gene TRBJ1-6; TRBD1 is the table's D call, not checked against the DNA. TRBV21-1 is deemed a pseudogene. This CDR3 is 16 amino acids long.

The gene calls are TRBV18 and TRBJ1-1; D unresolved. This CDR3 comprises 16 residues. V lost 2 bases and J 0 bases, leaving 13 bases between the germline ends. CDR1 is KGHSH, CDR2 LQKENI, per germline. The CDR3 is CASSPYEGIMNTEAFF. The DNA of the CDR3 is TGTGCCAGCTCACCATATGAGGGAATCATGAACACTGAAGCTTTCTTT.

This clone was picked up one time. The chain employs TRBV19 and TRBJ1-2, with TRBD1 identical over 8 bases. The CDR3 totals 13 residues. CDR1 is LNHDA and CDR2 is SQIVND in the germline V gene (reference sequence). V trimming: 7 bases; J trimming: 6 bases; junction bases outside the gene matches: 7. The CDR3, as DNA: TGTGCCAGTATTTCCCGGGACAGGCATGGCTACACCTTC. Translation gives CASISRDRHGYTF.

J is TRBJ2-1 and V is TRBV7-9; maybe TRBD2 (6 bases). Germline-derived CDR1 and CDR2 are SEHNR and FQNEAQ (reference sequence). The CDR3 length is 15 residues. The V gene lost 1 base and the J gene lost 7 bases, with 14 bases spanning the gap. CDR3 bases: TGTGCCAGCAGCTTAGTGCCCGGGAGAGGGAATGAGCAGTTCTTC. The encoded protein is CASSLVPGRGNEQFF.

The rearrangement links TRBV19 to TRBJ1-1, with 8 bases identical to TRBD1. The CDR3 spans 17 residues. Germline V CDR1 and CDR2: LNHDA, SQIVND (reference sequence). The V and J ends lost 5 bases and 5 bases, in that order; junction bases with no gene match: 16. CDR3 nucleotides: TGTGCCAGTAGTCCTATAACCCCCACAGGGGGTAGGACTGAAGCTTTCTTT. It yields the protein CASSPITPTGGRTEAFF.

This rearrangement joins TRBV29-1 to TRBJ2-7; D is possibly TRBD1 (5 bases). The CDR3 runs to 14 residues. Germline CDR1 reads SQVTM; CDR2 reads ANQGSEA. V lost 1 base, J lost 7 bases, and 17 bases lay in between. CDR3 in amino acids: CSVEGMRQSSEQYF. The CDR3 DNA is TGCAGCGTTGAAGGAATGAGACAGAGCTCTGAGCAGTACTTC.

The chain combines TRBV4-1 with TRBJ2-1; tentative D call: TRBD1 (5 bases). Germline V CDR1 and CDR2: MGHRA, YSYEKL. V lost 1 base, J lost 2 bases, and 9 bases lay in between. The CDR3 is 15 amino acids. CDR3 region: CASSQGPGTYNEQFF. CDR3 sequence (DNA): TGCGCCAGCAGCCAAGGGCCAGGGACCTACAATGAGCAGTTCTTC.

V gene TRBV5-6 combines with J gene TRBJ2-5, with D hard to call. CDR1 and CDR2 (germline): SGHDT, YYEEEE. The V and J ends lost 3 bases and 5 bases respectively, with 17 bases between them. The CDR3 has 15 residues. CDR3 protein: CASSSTVRFEETQYF. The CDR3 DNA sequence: TGTGCCAGCAGCTCAACAGTCCGGTTTGAGGAGACCCAGTACTTC.

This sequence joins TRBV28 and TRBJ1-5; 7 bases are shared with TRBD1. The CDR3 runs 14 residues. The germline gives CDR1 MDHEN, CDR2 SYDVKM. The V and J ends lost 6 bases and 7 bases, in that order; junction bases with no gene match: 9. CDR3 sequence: CASRRGAGGQPQHF. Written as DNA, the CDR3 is TGTGCCAGCAGGAGAGGGGCAGGGGGGCAGCCCCAGCATTTT.

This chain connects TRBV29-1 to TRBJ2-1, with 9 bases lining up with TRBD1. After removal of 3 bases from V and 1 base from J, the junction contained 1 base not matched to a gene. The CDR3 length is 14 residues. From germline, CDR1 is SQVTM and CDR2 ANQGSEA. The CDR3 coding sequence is TGCAGCGTTGAGGGGACAGGGTCCTACAATGAGCAGTTCTTC. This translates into CSVEGTGSYNEQFF.

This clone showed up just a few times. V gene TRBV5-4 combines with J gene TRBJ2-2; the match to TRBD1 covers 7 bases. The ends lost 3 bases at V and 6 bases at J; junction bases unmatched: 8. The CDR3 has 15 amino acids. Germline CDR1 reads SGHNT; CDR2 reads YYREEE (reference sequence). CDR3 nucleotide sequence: TGTGCCAGCAGCTGGGGCACAGGGGTTTCCGGGGAGCTGTTTTTT. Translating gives CASSWGTGVSGELFF.

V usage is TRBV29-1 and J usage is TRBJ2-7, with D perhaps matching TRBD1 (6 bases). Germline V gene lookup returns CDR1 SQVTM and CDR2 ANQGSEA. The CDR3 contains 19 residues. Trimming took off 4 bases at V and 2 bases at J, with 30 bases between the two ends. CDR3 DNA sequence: TGCAGCGTTGGATCCGCCAGCCTTCACAGGGCTCAGTCAACCTACGAGCAGTACTTC. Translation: CSVGSASLHRAQSTYEQYF.

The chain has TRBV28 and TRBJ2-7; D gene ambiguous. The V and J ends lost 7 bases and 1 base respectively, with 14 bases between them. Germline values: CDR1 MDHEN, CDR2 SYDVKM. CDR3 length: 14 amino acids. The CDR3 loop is CASIPAGSSYEQYF. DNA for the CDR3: TGTGCCAGCATTCCCGCTGGTAGTTCCTACGAGCAGTACTTC.

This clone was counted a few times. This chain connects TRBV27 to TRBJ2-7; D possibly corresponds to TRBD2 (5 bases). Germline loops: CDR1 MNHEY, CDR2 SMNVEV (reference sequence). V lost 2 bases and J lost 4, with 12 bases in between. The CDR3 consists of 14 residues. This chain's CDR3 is CASSLGSGGYEQYF. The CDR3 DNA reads TGTGCCAGCAGTTTAGGGAGCGGAGGTTACGAGCAGTACTTC.

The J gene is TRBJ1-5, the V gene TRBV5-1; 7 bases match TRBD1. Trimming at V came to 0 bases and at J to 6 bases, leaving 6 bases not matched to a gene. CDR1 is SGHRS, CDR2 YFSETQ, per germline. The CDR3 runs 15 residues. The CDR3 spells CASSLEGALGQPQHF. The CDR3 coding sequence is TGCGCCAGCAGCTTGGAGGGGGCGCTTGGTCAGCCCCAGCATTTT.

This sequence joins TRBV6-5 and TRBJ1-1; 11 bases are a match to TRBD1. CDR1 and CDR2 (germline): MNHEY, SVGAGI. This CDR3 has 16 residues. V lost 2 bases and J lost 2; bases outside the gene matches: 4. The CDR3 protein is CASSYGTGGFNTEAFF. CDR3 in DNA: TGTGCCAGCAGTTACGGGACAGGGGGTTTCAACACTGAAGCTTTCTTT.

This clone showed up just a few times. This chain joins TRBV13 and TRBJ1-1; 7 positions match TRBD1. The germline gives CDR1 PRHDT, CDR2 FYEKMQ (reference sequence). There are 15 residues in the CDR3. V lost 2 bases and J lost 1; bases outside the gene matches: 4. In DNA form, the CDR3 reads TGTGCCAGCAGCTTATCCGGGACAGCGAACACTGAAGCTTTCTTT. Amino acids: CASSLSGTANTEAFF.

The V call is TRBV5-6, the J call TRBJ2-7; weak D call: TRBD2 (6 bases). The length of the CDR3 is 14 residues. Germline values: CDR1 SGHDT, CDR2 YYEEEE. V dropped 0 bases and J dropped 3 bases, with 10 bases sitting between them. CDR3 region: CASSLAGTYYEQYF. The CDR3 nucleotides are TGTGCCAGCAGCTTGGCCGGGACTTACTACGAGCAGTACTTC.

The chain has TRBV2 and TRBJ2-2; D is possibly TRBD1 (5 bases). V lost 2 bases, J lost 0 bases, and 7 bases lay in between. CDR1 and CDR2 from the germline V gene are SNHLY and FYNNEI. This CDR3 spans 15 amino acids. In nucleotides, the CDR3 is TGTGCCAGCAGTGAAACAGGTTCGAACACCGGGGAGCTGTTTTTT. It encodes CASSETGSNTGELFF.

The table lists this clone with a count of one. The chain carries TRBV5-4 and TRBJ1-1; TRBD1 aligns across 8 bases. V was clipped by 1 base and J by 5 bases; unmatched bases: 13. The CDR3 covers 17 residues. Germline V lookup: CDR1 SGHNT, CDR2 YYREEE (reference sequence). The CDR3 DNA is TGTGCCAGCAGCTTGTTGACAGGGGCTAGTGGTTTGACTGAAGCTTTCTTT. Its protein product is CASSLLTGASGLTEAFF.